These T cell receptor beta chains were read from a single sample in a study of T-cell memory formation after mild COVID-19. TCRdb processed the 5' RACE reads anew with MiXCR; each CDR3 protein has one entry. This table has hundreds of thousands of distinct CDR3 sequences, roughly 15% appearing once. The sequenced sample consisted of PBMCs or a T cell subset sorted from them (not recorded which). The source of these receptors is a man between 18 and 29 years old who had mild COVID-19 (a few samples of this study predate the infection). Cell type and time point are not known. CDR3s include the opening cysteine and the closing phenylalanine or tryptophan. D genes are given only for firm matches. Expanded clones get a size class; other rows say once, few or many, or leave the size out.

v_call	d_call	j_call	clone_size	cdr3_nt	cdr3_aa
TRBV24-1	TRBD2	TRBJ2-1	-	TGTGCCACCAGTGCGGGACTAGCGGGATTTGAGCAGTTCTTC	CATSAGLAGFEQFF
TRBV12-3/TRBV12-4	-	TRBJ1-1	-	TGTGCCAGCAGTTTCCCCAGGGTCCTAGGATACACTGAAGCTTTCTTT	CASSFPRVLGYTEAFF
TRBV7-3	-	TRBJ2-3	-	TGTGCCAGCAGCTTAAAACTAGCCACAGATACGCAGTATTTT	CASSLKLATDTQYF
TRBV6-5	-	TRBJ2-2	-	TGTGCCAGCAGTCCAGGGGTTGGGACCGGGGAGCTGTTTTTT	CASSPGVGTGELFF
TRBV12-3/TRBV12-4	TRBD1	TRBJ2-3	few	TGTGCCAGCAGTCTACGACAGGGGACCACAGATACGCAGTATTTT	CASSLRQGTTDTQYF
TRBV27	-	TRBJ2-7	-	TGTGCCAGCAGTTACAGATCGTCCCAATACGAGCAGTACTTC	CASSYRSSQYEQYF
TRBV27	-	TRBJ2-7	-	TGTGCCAGCAGTTTAATCAGGGGAGCTCATGAGCAGTACTTC	CASSLIRGAHEQYF
TRBV20-1	-	TRBJ1-1	-	TGCAGTGCTAGAAAGGCAGGGGATAACACTGAAGCTTTCTTT	CSARKAGDNTEAFF
TRBV7-9	-	TRBJ2-4	few	TGTGCCAGCAGCTTAACAGCGACAGCCAAAAACATTCAGTACTTC	CASSLTATAKNIQYF
TRBV20-1	TRBD2	TRBJ2-5	few	TGCGGCACGGCGACCAGCGGGGGGGCCTGGGAGACCCAGTACTTC	CGTATSGGAWETQYF
TRBV6-2/TRBV6-3	-	TRBJ1-1	few	TGTGCCAGCAGTTACGTAGATGAAGCTTTCTTT	CASSYVDEAFF
TRBV24-1	TRBD2	TRBJ2-3	few	TGTGCCACCAGTGATGTAGCGGGGACTAGCACAGATACGCAGTATTTT	CATSDVAGTSTDTQYF
TRBV7-2	-	TRBJ2-2	-	TGTGCCAGCAGCTTAGCGGGCGGCAGGTTCCTCGGGGAGCTGTTTTTT	CASSLAGGRFLGELFF
TRBV6-6	TRBD2	TRBJ2-2	few	TGTGCCAGCAGTGGGATAGCGGGCGGAACCGGGGAGCTGTTTTTT	CASSGIAGGTGELFF
TRBV6-6	-	TRBJ1-2	-	TGTGCCAGCAGTTACTCGAACTCCCCAGGTATTGGCTACACCTTC	CASSYSNSPGIGYTF
TRBV20-1	TRBD1	TRBJ1-2	few	TGCAGTGCTAGTAACAGGGGTGGCTACACCTTC	CSASNRGGYTF
TRBV4-3	TRBD1	TRBJ2-7	few	TGCGCCAGCAGCCAAGCGTCAGGGGGTTACCAGCAGTACTTC	CASSQASGGYQQYF
TRBV2	TRBD1	TRBJ2-1	-	TGTGCCAGTACCCCCGGACAGGGGATCGGCGGGACCTACAATGAGCAGTTCTTC	CASTPGQGIGGTYNEQFF
TRBV3-1	-	TRBJ2-1	-	TGTGCCAGCAGCCAATTCCAAGGAACAGGGAGCAATGAGCAGTTCTTC	CASSQFQGTGSNEQFF
TRBV4-1	-	TRBJ2-3	few	TGCGCCAGCAAAGGATCGGGCAGGGGCAGCACAGATACGCAGTATTTT	CASKGSGRGSTDTQYF
TRBV11-2	-	TRBJ1-4	-	TGTGCCAGCAGCTTAGAACTGGGGGGGAAACTGTTTTTT	CASSLELGGKLFF